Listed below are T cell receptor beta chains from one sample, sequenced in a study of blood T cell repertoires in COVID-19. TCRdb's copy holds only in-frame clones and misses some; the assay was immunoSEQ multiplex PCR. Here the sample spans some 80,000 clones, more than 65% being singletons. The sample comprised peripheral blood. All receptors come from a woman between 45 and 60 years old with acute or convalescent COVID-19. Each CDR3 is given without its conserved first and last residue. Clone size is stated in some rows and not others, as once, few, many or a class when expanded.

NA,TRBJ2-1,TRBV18,ASSPRGLRDNEQF
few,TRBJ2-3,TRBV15,ATSRVQGAIDTQY
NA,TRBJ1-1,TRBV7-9,ASSFVTALELTEAF
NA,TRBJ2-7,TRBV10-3,AITTGLYEQY
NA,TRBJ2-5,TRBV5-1,ASSSQAQETQY
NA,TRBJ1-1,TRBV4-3,ASSQVQGPLNTEAF
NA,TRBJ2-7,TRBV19,ASSLGLARAEQY
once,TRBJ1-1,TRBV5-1,ASSDLTGVRTEAF
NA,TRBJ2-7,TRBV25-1,ASSEWGGTGWEEEQY
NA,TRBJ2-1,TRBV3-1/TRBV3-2,ASSQWSPGSSYNEQF
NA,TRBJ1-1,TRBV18,ASSLTGPTEAF
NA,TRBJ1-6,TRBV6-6,ASTLGTGHSPLH
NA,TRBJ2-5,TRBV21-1,ASRQCGGQWRETQY
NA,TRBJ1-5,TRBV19,AQSSKATTHRGERQPQH
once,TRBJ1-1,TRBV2,ASSVGARGGLNTEAF
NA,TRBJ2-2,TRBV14,ASSQDWGRVSPELF
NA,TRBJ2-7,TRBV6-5,ASSPEGGVGYEQY
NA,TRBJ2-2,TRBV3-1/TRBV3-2,ASSGLAGGAGELF
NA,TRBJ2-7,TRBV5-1,ASSGTGGPYEQY
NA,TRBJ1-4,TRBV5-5,ASSLDRGLIRNEKLF
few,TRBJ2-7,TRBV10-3,ASNLGQGYHEQY
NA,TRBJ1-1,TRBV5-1,ASSTNAGMNTEAF
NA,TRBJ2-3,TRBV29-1,SVAGLAGGSDTQY
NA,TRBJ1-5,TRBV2,ASRQGGISNQPQH
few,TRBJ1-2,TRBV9,ASSVSTRTGVGGYT
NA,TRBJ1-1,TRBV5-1,ASSLRSMGVNTEAF
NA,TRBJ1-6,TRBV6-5,ASSWAGAGSPLH
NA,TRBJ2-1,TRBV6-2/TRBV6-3,ASSRQYNEQF
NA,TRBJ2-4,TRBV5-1,ASSLGSGKNIQY
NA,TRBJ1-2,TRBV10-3,AISGPGGGYT
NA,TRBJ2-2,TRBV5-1,ASSLLDREYGELF
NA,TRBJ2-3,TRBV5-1,ASSGGARGSTDTQY
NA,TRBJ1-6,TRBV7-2,ASSLIKGVSPLH
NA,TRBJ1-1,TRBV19,ASSIRDSGTEAF
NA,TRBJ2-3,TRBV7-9,ASSEADTQY
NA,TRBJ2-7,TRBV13,ASSPREISAEQY
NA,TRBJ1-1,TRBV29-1,SVVIFLGQMNTEAF
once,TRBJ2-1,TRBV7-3,ASSLVLSSYNEQF
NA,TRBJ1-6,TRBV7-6,ASSSDRLSPLH
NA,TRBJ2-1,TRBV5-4,ASNNRGSYNEQF
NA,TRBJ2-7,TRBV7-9,ASSLVTPVVSYEQY
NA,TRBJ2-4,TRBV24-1,ATSDSRRGQAKNIQY
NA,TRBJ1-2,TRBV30,AWKGTDYGYT
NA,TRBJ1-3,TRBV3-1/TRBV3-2,ASSQDRGRGNTIY
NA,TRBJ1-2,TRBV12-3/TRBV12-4,ASSPTGARGYT
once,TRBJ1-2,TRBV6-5,ASSKAPVALNGYT
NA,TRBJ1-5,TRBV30,AWRQGWDQPQH
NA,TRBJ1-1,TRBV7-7,ASSWVRGNSGGPEAF
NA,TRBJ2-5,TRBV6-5,ASGGLQETQY
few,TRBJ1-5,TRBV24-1,ATSDGGRYQPQH